The 13 T cell receptor beta chains below come from one sample, sequenced in a study of cytomegalovirus exposure and HLA in healthy donors. Primers for the PCR totalled 60 Vbeta and 13 Jbeta. The data were produced by immunoSEQ multiplex PCR, yet TCRdb's version contains in-frame clones alone and is incomplete. The sample consists of roughly 100,000 clones, 10% of them appearing once. Sequenced input: PBMCs. These TCRs come from a middle-aged man in good health and CMV-seropositive.

The chain is built from TRBV5-1 and TRBJ2-1; D unclear. CDR1 SGHRS and CDR2 YFSETQ come from the germline V gene. V was pared by 2 bases and J by 3 bases, with 6 bases between. The CDR3 loop spans 13 amino acids. CDR3 amino acids: CASSFTDYNEQFF. The CDR3 nucleotides read TGCGCCAGCAGCTTTACAGACTACAATGAGCAGTTCTTC.

There are a few counts of this clone. The junction and the germline gene differ at one end; a read error may be behind it. The CDR3 nucleotides read TGCGCCAGCAGCTTGCTCGGCTTGCTCCCGGGAGTTTCCTGCGAGCAGTACTTC. Translated, it gives CASSLLGLLPGVSCEQYF. The chain has TRBV5-1 and TRBJ2-7, with D possibly being TRBD2 (6 bases). The CDR3 sequence is 18 residues long. Germline CDR1 SGHRS, CDR2 YFSETQ.

This clone was observed a handful of times. CDR3 sequence reads: CASSVDRGDEQYF. The DNA of the CDR3 is TGTGCCAGTAGTGTCGACAGGGGCGACGAGCAGTACTTC. The chain links TRBV19 to TRBJ2-7; TRBD1 matches 8 bases. Unmatched junction bases numbered 5, after V lost 5 bases and J lost 5 bases. The CDR3 spans 13 residues. The germline gives CDR1 LNHDA, CDR2 SQIVND (reference sequence).

This clone was observed a few times. V is TRBV11-2 and J is TRBJ1-4; D is uncertain. Germline assignment: CDR1 SGHAT and CDR2 FQNNGV. V was trimmed by 5 bases and J by 0 bases, leaving 19 bases between them. The CDR3 length is 18 residues. CDR3 protein: CASSILQALSATNEKLFF. CDR3 sequence (DNA): TGTGCCAGCAGCATCCTCCAGGCCCTCTCTGCAACTAATGAAAAACTGTTTTTT.

The rearrangement links TRBV19 to TRBJ2-1; 7 bases map to TRBD2. V gave up 2 bases and J gave up 7 bases; unmatched junction bases: 8. In germline, CDR1 is LNHDA, CDR2 SQIVND (reference sequence). CDR3 size: 15 residues. The CDR3 sequence: CASSIFREAGNEQFF. The CDR3 bases are TGTGCCAGTAGTATATTTCGGGAGGCGGGGAATGAGCAGTTCTTC.

The sample holds a few counts of this clone. The chain is built from TRBV6-1 and TRBJ2-5; 8 bases agree with TRBD1. V was pared by 3 bases and J by 5 bases, with 14 bases of the junction left unmatched. In germline, CDR1 is MNHNS, CDR2 SASEGT. The CDR3 covers 17 residues. The CDR3 protein is CASSDFRGPGGLETQYF. The DNA for the CDR3 is TGTGCCAGCAGTGATTTCAGAGGGCCAGGGGGCCTGGAGACCCAGTACTTC.

This chain joins TRBV6-1 and TRBJ1-4, with TRBD1 as a possible D gene (5 bases). Trimming took 2 bases from V and 6 from J, leaving 13 bases between them. There are 15 residues in the CDR3. Germline values: CDR1 MNHNS, CDR2 SASEGT. CDR3 region: CASSESGGADEKLFF. For the CDR3, the DNA is TGTGCCAGCAGTGAATCGGGGGGTGCGGATGAAAAACTGTTTTTT.

In its sample, this clone was seen many times. CDR3 region: CASSQTETSSNEQFF. The CDR3 nucleotides read TGCGCCAGCAGCCAGACCGAAACCTCTAGCAATGAGCAGTTCTTC. The chain joins TRBV5-1 to TRBJ2-1, with no clear D. V was clipped by 4 bases and J by 6 bases, with 17 bases between them. The CDR3 contains 15 residues. Germline CDR1 and CDR2: SGHRS and YFSETQ.

The chain employs TRBV5-1 and TRBJ2-5; 10 bases are a match to TRBD1. Per the germline V gene, CDR1 is SGHRS and CDR2 is YFSETQ. Trimming at V came to 4 bases and at J to 1 base, leaving 13 bases not matched to a gene. This CDR3 contains 18 residues. CDR3 protein: CASSKGTGAQTFQETQYF. CDR3 DNA sequence: TGCGCCAGCAGCAAAGGGACAGGGGCCCAGACCTTCCAAGAGACCCAGTACTTC.

The rearrangement joins TRBV10-2 to TRBJ2-1; TRBD2 matches 9 bases. The CDR3 spans 17 residues. Germline V gives CDR1 WSHSY, CDR2 SAAADI. With 10 bases clipped from V and 9 bases from J, the junction kept 22 bases outside the gene matches. The CDR3 sequence: CATRGGTTSGLGGEQFF. Here the CDR3 DNA reads TGCGCCACCCGTGGGGGGACGACTAGCGGACTAGGAGGTGAGCAGTTCTTC.

This clone was counted a few times. CDR3 sequence (DNA): TGTGCCAGCAGCTTAGGGCAGGCAATGAACACTGAAGCTTTCTTT. Its translation is CASSLGQAMNTEAFF. V is TRBV7-9 and J is TRBJ1-1; D uncertain. This CDR3 has 15 residues. Germline assignment: CDR1 SEHNR and CDR2 FQNEAQ (reference sequence). The V end lost 1 base, the J end lost 0 bases, and 9 bases lay between the germline ends.

The chain employs TRBV7-2 and TRBJ2-1, with TRBD2 matching over 14 bases. The CDR3 totals 15 residues. Germline-derived CDR1 and CDR2 are SGHTA and FQGNSA. V shed 5 bases, J shed 10 bases, and the junction held 7 bases outside the gene matches. CDR3 in amino acids: CASSRGLAGAREQFF. CDR3 sequence (DNA): TGTGCCAGCAGCCGGGGACTAGCGGGAGCTCGAGAGCAGTTCTTC.

In its sample, this clone was seen a few times. The V gene is TRBV14, the J gene TRBJ2-3; the D is unclear. Looked up from germline, CDR1 is SGHDN and CDR2 is FVKESK. Trimming removed 3 bases at V and 2 bases at J, with 24 bases between. The CDR3 is made up of 19 amino acids. CDR3 amino acids: CASSHSIAKQIHSTDTQYF. The CDR3 DNA follows: TGTGCCAGCAGCCATTCTATCGCGAAGCAAATTCATTCCACAGATACGCAGTATTTT.